This T cell receptor beta chain was captured in a study of T cell responses to AZD1222 COVID-19 vaccine. This CDR3 has 14 amino acids. V lost 2 bases, J lost 12 bases, and 17 bases lay in between. CDR1 LGHDT and CDR2 YNNKEL come from the germline V gene (reference sequence). The table came from immunoSEQ multiplex PCR; TCRdb's copy has only in-frame clones and leaves some out. Of about 130,000 clones in the sample, approximately 86% were seen once. This sample comprised peripheral blood, obtained 28 days after the second AZD1222 dose. The gene calls are TRBV3-1 (or the pseudogene TRBV3-2) and TRBJ2-1; D perhaps matches TRBD1 (6 bases). The sequence was obtained from an adult who received the AZD1222 COVID-19 vaccine. The CDR3, as DNA: TGTGCCAGCAGCCAATGGGACACCCGGACGGGGCAGTTCTTC. Protein sequence: CASSQWDTRTGQFF.